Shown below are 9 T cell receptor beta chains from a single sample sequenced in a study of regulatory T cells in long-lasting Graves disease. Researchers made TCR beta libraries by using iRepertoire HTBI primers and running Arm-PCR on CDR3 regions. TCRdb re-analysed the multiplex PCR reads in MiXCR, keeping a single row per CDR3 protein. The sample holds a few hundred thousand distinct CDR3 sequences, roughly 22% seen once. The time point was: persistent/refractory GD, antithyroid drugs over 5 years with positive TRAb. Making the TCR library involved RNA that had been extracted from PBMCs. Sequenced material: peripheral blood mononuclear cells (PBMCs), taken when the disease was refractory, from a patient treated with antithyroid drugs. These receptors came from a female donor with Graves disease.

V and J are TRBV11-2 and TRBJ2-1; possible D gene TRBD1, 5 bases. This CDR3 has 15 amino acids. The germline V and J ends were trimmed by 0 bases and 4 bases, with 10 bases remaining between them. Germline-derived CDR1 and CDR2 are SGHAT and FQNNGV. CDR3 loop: CASSLESRAYNEQFF. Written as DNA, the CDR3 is TGTGCCAGCAGCTTAGAGTCCAGGGCGTACAATGAGCAGTTCTTC.

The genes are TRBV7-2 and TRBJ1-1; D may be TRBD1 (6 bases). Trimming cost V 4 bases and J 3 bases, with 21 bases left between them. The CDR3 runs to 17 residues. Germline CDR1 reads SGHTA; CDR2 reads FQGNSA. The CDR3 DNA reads TGTGCCAGCAGCTCCGGGTGGGGGGGCGCTCCGGACACTGAAGCTTTCTTT. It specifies CASSSGWGGAPDTEAFF.

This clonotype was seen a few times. The DNA of the CDR3 is TGTGCCAGTAGTATGGGGTCGCTTAGGTCTTCCGAGCAGTACTTC. It is translated as CASSMGSLRSSEQYF. This sequence joins TRBV19 and TRBJ2-7; D call uncertain. The germline CDR1 and CDR2 sequences are LNHDA and SQIVND (reference sequence). The CDR3 is made up of 15 amino acids. V was clipped by 3 bases and J by 6 bases, with 18 bases between them.

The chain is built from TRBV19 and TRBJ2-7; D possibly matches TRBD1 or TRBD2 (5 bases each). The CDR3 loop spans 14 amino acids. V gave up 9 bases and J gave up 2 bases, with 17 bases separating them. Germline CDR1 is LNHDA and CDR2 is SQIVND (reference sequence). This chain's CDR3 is CASSLRGAPYEQYF. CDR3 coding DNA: TGTGCCAGCTCCTTGAGGGGTGCCCCCTACGAGCAGTACTTC. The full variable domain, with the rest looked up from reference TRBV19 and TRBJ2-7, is DGGITQSPKYLFRKEGQNVTLSCEQNLNHDAMYWYRQDPGQGLRLIYYSQIVNDFQKGDIAEGYSVSREKKESFPLTVTSAQKNPTAFYLCASSLRGAPYEQYFGPGTRLTVT.

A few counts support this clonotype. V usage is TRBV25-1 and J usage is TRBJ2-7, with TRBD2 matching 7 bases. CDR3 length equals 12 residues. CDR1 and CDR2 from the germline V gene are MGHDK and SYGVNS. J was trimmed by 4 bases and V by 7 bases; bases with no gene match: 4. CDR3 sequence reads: CASMGGGYEQYF. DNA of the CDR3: TGTGCCAGCATGGGGGGGGGGTACGAGCAGTACTTC.

CDR3 in amino acids: CAINPGSGNTIYF. The CDR3 coding sequence is TGTGCCATCAACCCAGGCTCTGGAAACACCATATATTTT. The chain combines TRBV10-3 with TRBJ1-3; no firm D call. The V and J ends lost 7 bases and 0 bases respectively, with 7 bases between them. Per the germline V gene, CDR1 is ENHRY and CDR2 is SYGVKD. The CDR3 runs 13 residues.

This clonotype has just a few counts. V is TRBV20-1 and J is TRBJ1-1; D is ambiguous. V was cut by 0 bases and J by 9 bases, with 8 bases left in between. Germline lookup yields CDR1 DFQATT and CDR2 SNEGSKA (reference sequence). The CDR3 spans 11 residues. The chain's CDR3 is CSARDGLQAFF. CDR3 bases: TGCAGTGCTAGAGATGGCCTACAAGCTTTCTTT.

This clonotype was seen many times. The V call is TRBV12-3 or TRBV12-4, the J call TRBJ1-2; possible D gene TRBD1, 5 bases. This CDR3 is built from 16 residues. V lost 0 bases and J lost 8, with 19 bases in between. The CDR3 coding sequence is TGTGCCAGCAGTTTAGCCCGGGGGACGGAGAGATGGGGCTACACCTTC. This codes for CASSLARGTERWGYTF.

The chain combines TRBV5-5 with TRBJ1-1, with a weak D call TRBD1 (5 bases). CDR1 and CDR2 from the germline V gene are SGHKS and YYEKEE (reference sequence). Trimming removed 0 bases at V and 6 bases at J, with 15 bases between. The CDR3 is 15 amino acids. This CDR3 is CASSLGAARGAEAFF. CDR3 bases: TGTGCCAGCAGCTTGGGGGCAGCCCGGGGCGCTGAAGCTTTCTTT. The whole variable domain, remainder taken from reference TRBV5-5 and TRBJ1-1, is DAGVTQSPTHLIKTRGQQVTLRCSPISGHKSVSWYQQVLGQGPQFIFQYYEKEERGRGNFPDRFSARQFPNYSSELNVNALLLGDSALYLCASSLGAARGAEAFFGQGTRLTVV.